Below are 29 T cell receptor beta chains sequenced from a single sample in a study of memory B cells and T cells in multiple sclerosis. Separate sequencing covered autoproliferating (CFSE-dim) and non-proliferating (CFSE-high) T cells from stimulus-free culture. Pooled replicate wells came from approximately 5x10^7 CFSE-labeled PBMCs cultured 7 days without stimulus. Generated by immunoSEQ multiplex PCR, the TCRdb table keeps only in-frame clones and is missing some. The profile shows fewer than 40,000 clones, about 82% of them singletons. These receptors' targets are unknown. Source material: PBMCs from blood kept in culture. Every receptor here comes from a human donor with multiple sclerosis.

The chain has TRBV2 and TRBJ2-4, with unresolved D. V lost 4 bases and J 8 bases, leaving 12 bases between the germline ends. Germline CDR1 reads SNHLY; CDR2 reads FYNNEI. CDR3 length equals 13 residues. CDR3 amino acids: CASSVYSRDIQYF. The CDR3 DNA follows: TGTGCCAGCAGTGTTTACAGTAGAGACATTCAGTACTTC.

V usage is TRBV6-5 and J usage is TRBJ1-1; D unclear. V gave up 6 bases and J gave up 2 bases, with 13 bases separating them. The CDR3 length is 14 residues. Germline V gene lookup returns CDR1 MNHEY and CDR2 SVGAGI. CDR3 in amino acids: CASRAMSINTEAFF. CDR3 sequence (DNA): TGTGCCAGCAGGGCAATGAGTATTAACACTGAAGCTTTCTTT.

This sequence joins TRBV18 and TRBJ1-1; maybe TRBD1 (5 bases). Germline CDR1 KGHSH, CDR2 LQKENI. There are 15 residues in the CDR3. V was trimmed by 1 base and J by 0 bases, leaving 9 bases between them. The CDR3 DNA is TGTGCCAGCTCACCACGGGCGGGGCTGAACACTGAAGCTTTCTTT. Protein: CASSPRAGLNTEAFF.

J is TRBJ2-1 and V is TRBV14; 10 bases are shared with TRBD2. The CDR3 runs to 16 residues. With 2 bases clipped from V and 7 bases from J, the junction kept 8 bases outside the gene matches. Germline V lookup: CDR1 SGHDN, CDR2 FVKESK. The CDR3 bases are TGTGCCAGCAGCCAACTCGCTAGCGGGAGTTGGAATGAGCAGTTCTTC. Translation gives CASSQLASGSWNEQFF.

This rearrangement joins TRBV5-1 to TRBJ2-2; 7 nucleotides agree with TRBD1. V was pared by 1 base and J by 3 bases, with 3 bases of the junction left unmatched. Germline-derived CDR1 and CDR2 are SGHRS and YFSETQ. The CDR3 is made up of 15 amino acids. The CDR3 loop reads CASSLRQGDTGELFF. CDR3 in DNA: TGCGCCAGCAGCTTGAGGCAGGGGGACACCGGGGAGCTGTTTTTT. Based on the CDR3 plus reference TRBV5-1 and TRBJ2-2, the full variable domain is KAGVTQTPRYLIKTRGQQVTLSCSPISGHRSVSWYQQTPGQGLQFLFEYFSETQRNKGNFPGRFSGRQFSNSRSEMNVSTLELGDSALYLCASSLRQGDTGELFFGEGSRLTVL.

This clone was recorded a few times. The CDR3 region is CASSEKVTPAYNSPLHF. The DNA of the CDR3 is TGTGCCAGCAGTGAAAAAGTCACCCCCGCCTATAATTCACCCCTCCACTTT. The chain is built from TRBV6-1 and TRBJ1-6; D not resolved. This CDR3 is 17 amino acids long. CDR1 and CDR2 (germline): MNHNS, SASEGT. V was cut by 2 bases and J by 2 bases, with 13 bases left in between.

V gene TRBV5-1 combines with J gene TRBJ2-7, with 10 bases that match TRBD1. The CDR3 totals 15 residues. J lost 5 bases, V lost 5 bases, and 10 bases had no gene match. Looked up from germline, CDR1 is SGHRS and CDR2 is YFSETQ. Here the CDR3 reads CASRDRDRGINEQYF. CDR3 nucleotide sequence: TGCGCCAGCAGAGACCGGGACAGGGGTATAAACGAGCAGTACTTC.

J is TRBJ2-7 and V is TRBV7-2; TRBD2 matches 7 bases. V gave up 1 base and J gave up 4 bases; unmatched junction bases: 10. The CDR3 consists of 16 residues. CDR1 is SGHTA, CDR2 FQGNSA, per germline. The CDR3 loop reads CASSLDGAGVSYEQYF. In DNA, the CDR3 is TGTGCCAGCAGCTTAGACGGGGCGGGAGTGTCTTACGAGCAGTACTTC.

The rearrangement uses TRBV28 and TRBJ2-6; D remains unclear. The CDR3 totals 18 residues. The V gene lost 2 bases and the J gene lost 0 bases, with 14 bases spanning the gap. CDR1 MDHEN and CDR2 SYDVKM come from the germline V gene. Written as DNA, the CDR3 is TGTGCCAGCAGTTTAAGTAAAGTGGGCGTCTCTGGGGCCAACGTCCTGACTTTC. Its translation: CASSLSKVGVSGANVLTF.

The chain joins TRBV1 to TRBJ2-7. TRBV1 is deemed a pseudogene. CDR3 length: 17 residues. Written as DNA, the CDR3 is TGCACCAGCAGCCGCGTCACGGGCCTCCTCATCCACTACGAGCAGTACTTC. Its protein product is CTSSRVTGLLIHYEQYF.

Comments on this clone: This specimen includes other DNA sequences encoding the same CDR3. The genes are TRBV7-6 and TRBJ2-3, with D possibly being TRBD2 (5 bases). The germline V and J ends were trimmed by 5 bases and 6 bases, with 9 bases remaining between them. The CDR3 covers 12 residues. The germline CDR1 and CDR2 sequences are SGHVS and FNYEAQ. Here the CDR3 reads CASSARGDTQYF. The CDR3 nucleotides are TGTGCCAGCAGCGCTCGAGGGGATACGCAGTATTTT.

The V gene is TRBV9, the J gene TRBJ2-5, with a weak D call TRBD2 (6 bases). Trimming pared 3 bases from V and 5 bases from J, leaving 20 bases between. Germline V gene lookup returns CDR1 SGDLS and CDR2 YYNGEE. The CDR3 is 16 amino acids. For the CDR3, the DNA is TGTGCCAGCAGCGGGGATGGACTAATCCGGGGGGAGACCCAGTACTTC. Translation: CASSGDGLIRGETQYF.

This clone has just a few counts. This chain connects TRBV7-9 to TRBJ2-3; 10 nucleotides agree with TRBD2. Per germline, CDR1 SEHNR and CDR2 FQNEAQ (reference sequence). Losses at the gene ends were 2 bases for V and 0 bases for J; bases not matched to a gene: 5. The length of the CDR3 is 17 residues. The CDR3 spells CASSLPLAGVSTDTQYF. The CDR3 DNA sequence: TGTGCCAGCAGCTTACCCCTAGCGGGGGTGAGCACAGATACGCAGTATTTT.

The gene calls are TRBV5-4 and TRBJ2-3; the match to TRBD2 covers 8 bases. V was clipped by 0 bases and J by 0 bases; unmatched bases: 9. The CDR3 sequence is 18 residues long. Germline CDR1 reads SGHNT; CDR2 reads YYREEE (reference sequence). In DNA form, the CDR3 reads TGTGCCAGCAGCTTGGGCGGGTATCGGGGGGGAAGCACAGATACGCAGTATTTT. This translates into CASSLGGYRGGSTDTQYF.

The chain is built from TRBV7-2 and TRBJ2-3; 11 bases line up with TRBD1. The length of the CDR3 is 15 residues. Germline V gene lookup returns CDR1 SGHTA and CDR2 FQGNSA. V lost 5 bases to trimming and J lost 1 base; unmatched junction nucleotides: 2. CDR3 DNA sequence: TGTGCCAGCAGCATGGACAGGGGGCGCACAGATACGCAGTATTTT. Translation gives CASSMDRGRTDTQYF.

Only a few counts were recorded for this clone. The chain employs TRBV6-6 and TRBJ2-3, with 9 nucleotides matching TRBD1. This CDR3 contains 15 residues. Germline CDR1 MNHNY, CDR2 SVGAGI (reference sequence). V shed 4 bases, J shed 1 base, and the junction held 3 bases outside the gene matches. The chain's CDR3 is CASSLQGARTDTQYF. The CDR3 DNA sequence: TGTGCCAGCAGTTTACAGGGGGCCCGCACAGATACGCAGTATTTT.

The chain carries TRBV11-3 and TRBJ2-7; D unresolved. The CDR3 totals 13 residues. Germline values: CDR1 SGHNT, CDR2 YENEEA. The V end was cut by 5 bases, the J end by 7 bases, with 15 bases between. CDR3 residues: CASSRAAEGEQYF. DNA of the CDR3: TGTGCCAGCAGCCGGGCTGCTGAAGGGGAGCAGTACTTC.

The chain employs TRBV9 and TRBJ2-3; D perhaps matches TRBD2 (5 bases). The CDR3 spans 16 residues. The V end lost 2 bases, the J end lost 5 bases, and 18 bases lay between the germline ends. CDR1 SGDLS and CDR2 YYNGEE come from the germline V gene. The CDR3 coding sequence is TGTGCCAGCAGCGTCCCTCGCGAGGCGGGTCGAGATACGCAGTATTTT. Its protein is CASSVPREAGRDTQYF. Drawing the rest from reference TRBV9 and TRBJ2-3, the complete variable domain is DSGVTQTPKHLITATGQRVTLRCSPRSGDLSVYWYQQSLDQGLQFLIQYYNGEERAKGNILERFSAQQFPDLHSELNLSSLELGDSALYFCASSVPREAGRDTQYFGPGTRLTVL.

CDR3 sequence (DNA): TGCAGCGCAGCCGGGGGGGCGGGGGCCCAAGAGACCCAGTACTTC. It encodes CSAAGGAGAQETQYF. The genes are TRBV29-1 and TRBJ2-5, with 8 bases fitting TRBD2. The CDR3 is made up of 15 amino acids. Germline CDR1 is SQVTM and CDR2 is ANQGSEA. The ends lost 7 bases at V and 1 base at J; junction bases unmatched: 11.

This clone occurred a few times. The V call is TRBV13, the J call TRBJ2-7; 10 bases match TRBD1. The CDR3 contains 15 residues. V dropped 5 bases and J dropped 3; count of bases not matched to a gene: 7. Germline V gene lookup returns CDR1 PRHDT and CDR2 FYEKMQ (reference sequence). This chain's CDR3 is CASSPRGQGYYEQYF. The CDR3 bases are TGTGCCAGCAGCCCAAGGGGACAGGGGTACTACGAGCAGTACTTC.

The chain links TRBV2 to TRBJ1-5; 7 bases match TRBD1. The CDR3 is made up of 14 amino acids. In germline, CDR1 is SNHLY, CDR2 FYNNEI. V lost 6 bases and J lost 3; bases outside the gene matches: 5. The CDR3 DNA follows: TGTGCCAGCAGGGTAGGGACAGTCAATCAGCCCCAGCATTTT. Encoded protein: CASRVGTVNQPQHF.

This chain joins TRBV11-3 and TRBJ2-3; the D is unclear. The CDR3 length is 13 residues. Germline lookup yields CDR1 SGHNT and CDR2 YENEEA. Trimming took 1 base from V and 4 from J, leaving 6 bases between them. CDR3 coding DNA: TGTGCCAGCAGCTTAGTGCCGTCAGATACGCAGTATTTT. Residues: CASSLVPSDTQYF.

The J gene is TRBJ1-5, the V gene TRBV19; no clear D. The V end was cut by 0 bases, the J end by 0 bases, with 12 bases between. The V gene's germline CDR1 is LNHDA and CDR2 SQIVND (reference sequence). This CDR3 spans 17 amino acids. The CDR3 protein is CASSIEHFRDSNQPQHF. The CDR3 coding sequence is TGTGCCAGTAGTATAGAACACTTTAGGGATAGCAATCAGCCCCAGCATTTT.

The chain couples TRBV5-1 to TRBJ2-7, with 7 nucleotides matching TRBD1. The V gene's germline CDR1 is SGHRS and CDR2 YFSETQ. The CDR3 consists of 13 residues. V gave up 5 bases and J gave up 3 bases; unmatched junction bases: 5. The CDR3 region is CASSFGQVYEQYF. DNA for the CDR3: TGCGCCAGCAGTTTTGGACAGGTCTACGAGCAGTACTTC.

For this clone: Other DNA variants within this sample encode the same CDR3. The rearrangement uses TRBV5-6 and TRBJ1-1; D gene ambiguous. The CDR3 runs to 11 residues. The V and J ends lost 2 bases and 7 bases respectively, with 6 bases between them. Germline lookup yields CDR1 SGHDT and CDR2 YYEEEE. CDR3 bases: TGTGCCAGCAGCTTCTCGAGTGAAGCTTTCTTT. Translation: CASSFSSEAFF.

The chain carries TRBV2 and TRBJ2-1, with a weak D call TRBD2 (5 bases). Germline V gives CDR1 SNHLY, CDR2 FYNNEI. V dropped 0 bases and J dropped 4 bases, with 16 bases sitting between them. CDR3 size: 17 residues. The CDR3 nucleotides read TGTGCCAGCAGTGAAGCGCTCGGACGGACTCGTTACAATGAGCAGTTCTTC. Protein sequence: CASSEALGRTRYNEQFF.

This chain joins TRBV6-1 and TRBJ1-3; 7 bases map to TRBD1. There are 14 residues in the CDR3. Trimming cost V 11 bases and J 1 base; bases outside gene matches: 8. Germline values: CDR1 MNHNS, CDR2 SASEGT. The CDR3 nucleotides are TGTGCCTGTCGCGGGACAGCTTCTGGAAACACCATATATTTT. The encoded protein is CACRGTASGNTIYF.

This clone has only a few counts. CDR3 region: CASNTQGGDGYTF. DNA of the CDR3: TGTGCCAGTAATACACAGGGAGGGGATGGCTACACCTTC. The chain has TRBV19 and TRBJ1-2; D may be TRBD1 (6 bases). Germline assignment: CDR1 LNHDA and CDR2 SQIVND (reference sequence). The CDR3 consists of 13 residues. The V end lost 7 bases, the J end lost 6 bases, and 15 bases lay between the germline ends.

V and J are TRBV11-2 and TRBJ2-1, with D perhaps TRBD2 (7 bases). Trimming stripped 3 bases from V and 9 bases from J, with 15 bases between. Germline CDR1 and CDR2: SGHAT and FQNNGV. The CDR3 length is 14 residues. The CDR3 reads CASSLGGGFSEQFF. In DNA form, the CDR3 reads TGTGCCAGCAGCTTGGGAGGGGGATTCAGTGAGCAGTTCTTC. Complete variable domain (other parts from reference TRBV11-2 and TRBJ2-1): EAGVAQSPRYKIIEKRQSVAFWCNPISGHATLYWYQQILGQGPKLLIQFQNNGVVDDSQLPKDRFSAERLKGVDSTLKIQPAKLEDSAVYLCASSLGGGFSEQFFGPGTRLTVL.